This entry lists 16 T cell receptor beta chains sequenced from one sample in a study of blood T cell repertoires in COVID-19. The protocol was immunoSEQ multiplex PCR, while the TCRdb copy is restricted to in-frame clones and leaves out a portion. The sample has tens of thousands of clones, more than 65% seen once. Sequences were obtained from peripheral blood. These receptors were taken from a woman aged 80 or over with active or convalescent COVID-19.

J is TRBJ2-1 and V is TRBV2; 9 bases are a match to TRBD2. In germline, CDR1 is SNHLY, CDR2 FYNNEI. CDR3 length: 15 amino acids. Germline trimming cut 4 bases from V and 6 bases from J; bases unmatched to any gene: 7. DNA for the CDR3: TGTGCCAGCAGTGCAAGACTAGCGGCAAGCAATGAGCAGTTCTTC. It is translated as CASSARLAASNEQFF. Full variable domain (rest looked up from reference TRBV2 and TRBJ2-1): EPEVTQTPSHQVTQMGQEVILRCVPISNHLYFYWYRQILGQKVEFLVSFYNNEISEKSEIFDDQFSVERPDGSNFTLKIRSTKLEDSAMYFCASSARLAASNEQFFGPGTRLTVL.

This chain links TRBV6-2 or TRBV6-3 with TRBJ2-3, with 8 bases identical to TRBD2. V trimming: 0 bases; J trimming: 2 bases; junction bases outside the gene matches: 4. CDR1 and CDR2 from the germline V gene are MNHEY and SVGEGT. This CDR3 has 16 amino acids. The CDR3 region is CASSYSVAGITDTQYF. Written as DNA, the CDR3 is TGTGCCAGCAGTTACTCGGTAGCGGGGATCACAGATACGCAGTATTTT.

Many counts were recorded for this clone. This sequence joins TRBV5-4 and TRBJ2-1, with 7 bases aligning to TRBD2. V was clipped by 2 bases and J by 0 bases; unmatched bases: 5. The germline V gene has CDR1 SGHNT and CDR2 YYREEE (reference sequence). The CDR3 length is 16 residues. CDR3 sequence reads: CASSFLSGDSYNEQFF. CDR3 DNA sequence: TGTGCCAGCAGCTTCCTCAGCGGGGACTCCTACAATGAGCAGTTCTTC.

This chain links TRBV20-1 with TRBJ1-1, with D tentatively TRBD1 (6 bases). The CDR3 is 11 amino acids. Germline V lookup: CDR1 DFQATT, CDR2 SNEGSKA (reference sequence). The germline V and J ends were trimmed by 0 bases and 11 bases, with 10 bases remaining between them. Written as DNA, the CDR3 is TGCAGTGCTAGAGAGGAGGGGGGGGCTTTCTTT. Protein: CSAREEGGAFF.

J is TRBJ2-1 and V is TRBV6-5; 10 nucleotides match TRBD2. CDR3 length: 16 residues. Trimming took 0 bases from V and 9 from J; bases not matched to a gene: 8. Germline values: CDR1 MNHEY, CDR2 SVGAGI. The CDR3 region is CASSYSPSGGAVEQFF. The CDR3 DNA follows: TGTGCCAGCAGTTACTCACCCAGCGGGGGGGCCGTTGAGCAGTTCTTC.

The rearrangement joins TRBV7-2 to TRBJ1-2, with 7 bases aligning to TRBD1. This CDR3 is 13 amino acids long. V lost 1 base, J lost 7 bases, and 3 bases stayed unmatched. CDR1 SGHTA and CDR2 FQGNSA come from the germline V gene. The chain's CDR3 is CASSLDRGGGYTF. Here the CDR3 DNA reads TGTGCCAGCAGCTTAGACAGGGGCGGTGGCTACACCTTC. The entire variable domain, with the rest obtained from reference TRBV7-2 and TRBJ1-2, is as follows: GAGVSQSPSNKVTEKGKDVELRCDPISGHTALYWYRQSLGQGLEFLIYFQGNSAPDKSGLPSDRFSAERTGGSVSTLTIQRTQQEDSAVYLCASSLDRGGGYTFGSGTRLTVV.

The DNA for the CDR3 is TGTGCCAGCAGTCTTACCAGGGGGCGCACAGATACGCAGTATTTT. Translated, it gives CASSLTRGRTDTQYF. The chain uses TRBV2 and TRBJ2-3, with 8 bases lining up with TRBD1. Germline V gene data show CDR1 as SNHLY and CDR2 as FYNNEI. V lost 5 bases to trimming and J lost 1 base; unmatched junction nucleotides: 5. The CDR3 spans 15 residues.

In the case of this clone: This likely reflects a read error, since a far larger clone is one base away. The chain links TRBV4-1 to TRBJ1-2; D is unclear. The V gene's germline CDR1 is MGHRA and CDR2 YSYEKL. The CDR3 runs to 15 residues. The CDR3 bases are TGCGCCAGCCGCCACGACTCCCGGGAGAACTATGGCTACACCTTC. This translates into CASRHDSRENYGYTF.

This chain joins TRBV2 and TRBJ2-1; a weak D match, TRBD2 (7 bases). This CDR3 contains 16 residues. Germline V CDR1 and CDR2: SNHLY, FYNNEI. V lost 9 bases to trimming and J lost 8 bases, with 26 bases between them. CDR3 coding DNA: TGTGCCAGTTGGGGATTAGGGCGGGGGCCCGTGGATGAGCAGTTCTTC. Translation: CASWGLGRGPVDEQFF.

In DNA form, the CDR3 reads TGTGCCACCAGTGATCCGACAGGAAGCGTCAATGAGCAGTTCTTC. Encoded protein: CATSDPTGSVNEQFF. J is TRBJ2-1 and V is TRBV24-1; maybe TRBD1 (6 bases). Germline V gene sequence: CDR1 KGHDR, CDR2 SFDVKD. V lost 3 bases and J 6 bases, leaving 14 bases between the germline ends. The CDR3 has 15 residues.

The V call is TRBV28, the J call TRBJ1-1, with a tentative D call TRBD1 (6 bases). CDR3 size: 15 residues. The V gene lost 7 bases and the J gene lost 1 base, with 16 bases spanning the gap. CDR1 is MDHEN and CDR2 is SYDVKM in the germline V gene. CDR3 DNA: TGTGCCAGCATCCCGGGACACCTGGGGAACACTGAAGCTTTCTTT. It translates to CASIPGHLGNTEAFF.

The chain has TRBV30 and TRBJ1-5, with D possibly matching TRBD1 (6 bases). The CDR3 totals 15 residues. V was pared by 1 base and J by 7 bases, with 17 bases between. Germline CDR1 reads GTSNPN; CDR2 reads SVGIG (reference sequence). In nucleotides, the CDR3 is TGTGCCTGGAGTGCGGAGTGGGGGCCTGGACAGCCCCAGCATTTT. The encoded protein is CAWSAEWGPGQPQHF. The variable domain in full, completed from reference TRBV30 and TRBJ1-5, reads SQTIHQWPATLVQPVGSPLSLECTVEGTSNPNLYWYRQAAGRGLQLLFYSVGIGQISSEVPQNLSASRPQDRQFILSSKKLLLSDSGFYLCAWSAEWGPGQPQHFGDGTRLSIL.

This clone showed up just a few times. V gene TRBV28 combines with J gene TRBJ1-1, with D possibly being TRBD1 (6 bases). The CDR3 is made up of 14 amino acids. V gave up 3 bases and J gave up 1 base, with 9 bases separating them. CDR1 MDHEN and CDR2 SYDVKM come from the germline V gene. CDR3 in amino acids: CASSFYRANTEAFF. The CDR3 DNA follows: TGTGCCAGCAGTTTTTACAGGGCGAACACTGAAGCTTTCTTT. The full variable domain, in which reference TRBV28 and TRBJ1-1 provide the parts outside the CDR3, is DVKVTQSSRYLVKRTGEKVFLECVQDMDHENMFWYRQDPGLGLRLIYFSYDVKMKEKGDIPEGYSVSREKKERFSLILESASTNQTSMYLCASSFYRANTEAFFGQGTRLTVV.

The rearrangement joins TRBV19 to TRBJ1-1, with D perhaps TRBD1 (5 bases). The CDR3 has 13 residues. Germline lookup yields CDR1 LNHDA and CDR2 SQIVND (reference sequence). Trimming took 7 bases from V and 3 from J, leaving 12 bases between them. CDR3 sequence (DNA): TGTGCCAGTACCACTGGACAACACACTGAAGCTTTCTTT. Encoded protein: CASTTGQHTEAFF.

The table lists this clone with a few counts. This chain connects TRBV5-1 to TRBJ1-1; a weak D match, TRBD1 (6 bases). V lost 4 bases to trimming and J lost 2 bases, with 21 bases between them. This CDR3 has 17 amino acids. Germline V gives CDR1 SGHRS, CDR2 YFSETQ. The CDR3 sequence is CASSPRQVSEGNTEAFF. The CDR3 bases are TGCGCCAGCAGCCCACGACAGGTTTCAGAAGGAAACACTGAAGCTTTCTTT.

This sequence joins TRBV20-1 and TRBJ2-5; 9 nucleotides line up with TRBD2. The CDR3 consists of 14 residues. The ends lost 3 bases at V and 4 bases at J; junction bases unmatched: 6. Germline lookup yields CDR1 DFQATT and CDR2 SNEGSKA (reference sequence). CDR3: CSASIGSGGETQYF. For the CDR3, the DNA is TGCAGTGCTAGTATTGGTAGCGGGGGAGAGACCCAGTACTTC.